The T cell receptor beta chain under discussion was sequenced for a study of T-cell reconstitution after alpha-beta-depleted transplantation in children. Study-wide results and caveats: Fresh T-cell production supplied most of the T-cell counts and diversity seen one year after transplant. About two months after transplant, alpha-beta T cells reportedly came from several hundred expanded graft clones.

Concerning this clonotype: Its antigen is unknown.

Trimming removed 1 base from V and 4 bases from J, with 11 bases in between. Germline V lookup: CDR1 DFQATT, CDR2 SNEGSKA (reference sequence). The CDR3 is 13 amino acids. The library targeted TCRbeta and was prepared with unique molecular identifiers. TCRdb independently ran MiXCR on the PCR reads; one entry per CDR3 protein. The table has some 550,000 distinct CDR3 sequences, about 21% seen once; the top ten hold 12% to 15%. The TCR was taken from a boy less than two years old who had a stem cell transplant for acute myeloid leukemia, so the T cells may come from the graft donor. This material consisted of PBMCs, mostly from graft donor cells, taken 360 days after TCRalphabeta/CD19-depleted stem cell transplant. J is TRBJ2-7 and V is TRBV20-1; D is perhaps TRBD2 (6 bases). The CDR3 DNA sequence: TGCAGTGCTAGAGTCTTTGGGGGGTACGAGCAGTACGTC. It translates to CSARVFGGYEQYV.